The 10 T cell receptor beta chains in this list originate from one sample, sequenced in a study of T cell changes during pregnancy in multiple sclerosis. Sequencing used immunoSEQ multiplex PCR; TCRdb keeps in-frame clones, though not all of them. The repertoire has about 38,000 clones, 92% of them found once; the top ten carry approximately 5%. This sample comprised CD8+ T cells from peripheral blood mononuclear cells, obtained in the third trimester of pregnancy. These receptors came from a female donor with multiple sclerosis, enrolled in a pregnancy study.

V and J are TRBV4-3 and TRBJ2-1; 8 positions agree with TRBD2. Trimming took 0 bases from V and 3 from J; bases not matched to a gene: 1. The CDR3 has 15 amino acids. From germline, CDR1 is LGHNA and CDR2 YSLEER. For the CDR3, the DNA is TGCGCCAGCAGCCAAGAGACTAGCGTCTACAATGAGCAGTTCTTC. This sequence encodes CASSQETSVYNEQFF.

This clone was counted only a few times. Possible read error: a much larger clone is one base away. V usage is TRBV7-6 and J usage is TRBJ1-1, with unresolved D. Germline CDR1 SGHVS, CDR2 FNYEAQ. Trimming shortened V by 1 base and J by 5 bases, and 5 bases separated the two germline ends. CDR3 size: 12 residues. The CDR3 sequence: CASSLGETEAFF. The CDR3 DNA follows: TGTGCCAGCAGCTTAGGGGAGACTGAAGCTTTCTTT.

This chain joins TRBV13 and TRBJ2-6; 7 nucleotides agree with TRBD1. The ends lost 1 base at V and 0 bases at J; junction bases unmatched: 3. Germline V gene lookup returns CDR1 PRHDT and CDR2 FYEKMQ (reference sequence). The CDR3 length is 17 residues. The CDR3 DNA follows: TGTGCCAGCAGCTTAGTAGGGGGCTACTCTGGGGCCAACGTCCTGACTTTC. Translating gives CASSLVGGYSGANVLTF.

The chain links TRBV7-2 to TRBJ2-3; D is unresolved. The CDR3 consists of 15 residues. V was trimmed by 2 bases and J by 3 bases, leaving 12 bases between them. In germline, CDR1 is SGHTA, CDR2 FQGNSA. DNA for the CDR3: TGTGCCAGCAGCTTACCTCAACCGGGTACAGATACGCAGTATTTT. This sequence encodes CASSLPQPGTDTQYF.

This chain connects TRBV6-5 to TRBJ2-5; D possibly corresponds to TRBD2 (5 bases). TRBJ2-7 explains the end of the DNA better; the J call may be wrong. The CDR3 totals 13 residues. Germline CDR1 reads MNHEY; CDR2 reads SVGAGI. CDR3 sequence reads: CASSPSGDYEQYF. DNA of the CDR3: TGTGCCAGCAGTCCTTCCGGGGACTACGAGCAGTACTTC.

The gene calls are TRBV7-9 and TRBJ1-2, with a tentative D call TRBD1 (5 bases). Germline CDR1 SEHNR, CDR2 FQNEAQ (reference sequence). This CDR3 spans 15 amino acids. Trimming took 5 bases from V and 8 from J, leaving 21 bases between them. CDR3 sequence reads: CASSPNKDIKSGYTF. The CDR3 DNA reads TGTGCCAGCAGCCCTAATAAGGACATCAAGAGCGGCTACACCTTC.

This chain uses TRBV28 with TRBJ2-7; 9 nucleotides line up with TRBD1. From germline, CDR1 is MDHEN and CDR2 SYDVKM. Losses at the gene ends were 1 base for V and 2 bases for J; bases not matched to a gene: 3. CDR3 size: 15 residues. CDR3 in amino acids: CASSLFGTGTYEQYF. The CDR3 nucleotides are TGTGCCAGCAGTTTATTTGGGACAGGGACCTACGAGCAGTACTTC. Full variable domain (rest looked up from reference TRBV28 and TRBJ2-7): DVKVTQSSRYLVKRTGEKVFLECVQDMDHENMFWYRQDPGLGLRLIYFSYDVKMKEKGDIPEGYSVSREKKERFSLILESASTNQTSMYLCASSLFGTGTYEQYFGPGTRLTVT.

V gene TRBV19 combines with J gene TRBJ2-3; 10 bases map to TRBD2. With 2 bases clipped from V and 5 bases from J, the junction kept 4 bases outside the gene matches. Germline V gives CDR1 LNHDA, CDR2 SQIVND (reference sequence). CDR3 length: 15 residues. The CDR3, as DNA: TGTGCCAGTAGTATAAGCGGGAGGGCCGTAGATACGCAGTATTTT. Translating gives CASSISGRAVDTQYF.

This rearrangement joins TRBV27 to TRBJ1-2; TRBD1 aligns across 11 bases. Germline CDR1 and CDR2: MNHEY and SMNVEV (reference sequence). Unmatched junction bases numbered 2, after V lost 2 bases and J lost 3 bases. This CDR3 is 15 amino acids long. The CDR3 reads CASSLRTGGDYGYTF. For the CDR3, the DNA is TGTGCCAGCAGTTTACGGACAGGGGGCGACTATGGCTACACCTTC.

The V and J genes are TRBV6-5 and TRBJ2-7, with 9 positions matching TRBD2. J was trimmed by 1 base and V by 7 bases; bases with no gene match: 5. The CDR3 length is 14 residues. The germline V gene encodes CDR1 MNHEY and CDR2 SVGAGI. CDR3 nucleotides: TGTGCCAGCACCCCGGGACTAGCTTCCTACGAGCAGTACTTC. This sequence encodes CASTPGLASYEQYF.